Below, one T cell receptor beta chain is given with its context. Its specificity is not known. These data belong to a study of cytomegalovirus exposure and HLA in healthy donors. The study's findings and limits: A link between a missense DCLRE1C variant and TCR beta V- and J-gene trimming emerged from a later analysis.

A multiplex PCR was run with 60 Vbeta primers and 13 Jbeta primers. Sequencing was performed with immunoSEQ multiplex PCR; in TCRdb, only in-frame clones are kept and a portion is missing. The table includes about 190,000 clones, 75% to 80% detected once. This CDR3 has 13 residues. Per the germline V gene, CDR1 is SGHVS and CDR2 is FQNEAQ. Trimming stripped 2 bases from V and 5 bases from J, with 7 bases between. Specimen: PBMCs. This chain joins TRBV7-8 and TRBJ2-1, with a weak D call TRBD1 (6 bases). The sequence was collected from a woman aged 30 to 39 in good health and CMV-seropositive. CDR3 protein: CASSLTGNNEQFF. In DNA form, the CDR3 reads TGTGCCAGCAGCTTAACAGGGAACAATGAGCAGTTCTTC. Complete variable domain (other parts from reference TRBV7-8 and TRBJ2-1): GAGVSQSPRYKVAKRGQDVALRCDPISGHVSLFWYQQALGQGPEFLTYFQNEAQLDKSGLPSDRFFAERPEGSVSTLKIQRTQQEDSAVYLCASSLTGNNEQFFGPGTRLTVL.